The subject of this entry is one T cell receptor beta chain. What it recognizes is unknown. The entry originates in a study of response to subunit inactivated influenza vaccine. One entry per CDR3 protein, called by TCRdb with MiXCR from the RT-PCR reads. In the table there are about 830,000 distinct CDR3 sequences, around a sixth of which are singletons. The CDR3 contains 15 residues. The V and J ends lost 3 bases and 0 bases respectively, with 13 bases between them. CDR1 and CDR2 from the germline V gene are SGHKS and YYEKEE (reference sequence). General study findings and limits: Few new T cells, the authors suggested, are recruited by each seasonal influenza vaccination.

This chain joins TRBV5-5 and TRBJ2-7, with D perhaps TRBD1 or TRBD2 (5 bases each). This clonotype was sampled from a man aged 45-60 years who received an inactivated influenza vaccine. The sequencing here drew on PBMCs from blood, taken less than 6 days after vaccination. CDR3 DNA: TGTGCCAGCAGCTCAGGGACGTTCAGCTCCTACGAGCAGTACTTC. Encoded protein: CASSSGTFSSYEQYF.